The present entry profiles one T cell receptor (beta chain) with its context. Its antigen is not identified. Other DNA sequences in this specimen translate into the identical CDR3. This sample is drawn from a study of radiotherapy plus CTLA-4 blockade in lung cancer. Overall study: An objective response was seen in about a sixth of patients, and disease control in 25% to 40%.

Sequencing used immunoSEQ multiplex PCR; TCRdb keeps in-frame clones, though not all of them. Here the sample spans 50,000 or so clones, roughly four fifths being singletons. General observations from the study: Expansion in blood of tumor-derived TCR clones was seen after radiotherapy plus ipilimumab.

The specimen comprised peripheral blood, sampled from a patient treated with radiotherapy plus ipilimumab. This clonotype originated in a human donor with non-small cell lung cancer who had stable disease on radiotherapy plus ipilimumab.

The CDR3 sequence is CASSPRASNQPQHF. Here the CDR3 DNA reads TGTGCCAGCTCACCACGGGCGAGCAATCAGCCCCAGCATTTT. The rearrangement joins TRBV18 to TRBJ1-5; no clear D gene. V lost 1 base and J lost 1, with 5 bases in between. Germline V gives CDR1 KGHSH, CDR2 LQKENI. The CDR3 contains 14 residues.